This T cell receptor beta chain stems from a study of CD8 T cells in ankylosing spondylitis. Study-level findings and limits: Disease-linked clones proved CD8+ and comparatively uncommon in peripheral blood. Reported data indicate significant enrichment of disease-linked clones within matched ankylosing spondylitis synovial fluid. Apparently characteristic of ankylosing spondylitis blood was a TCR beta motif (about 8 highly homologous variants). In reactive arthritis synovial fluid and blood, some motif variants had been reported before.

Researchers built TCR beta libraries using quantitative 5'-RACE with molecular barcodes. TCRdb itself ran the 5' RACE reads through MiXCR, one entry per CDR3 protein. The data hold around 770,000 distinct CDR3 sequences, with about 10% observed a single time. Germline V gene sequence: CDR1 MDHEN, CDR2 SYDVKM. With 2 bases removed from V and 11 bases from J, the gap between germline ends came to 7 bases. This CDR3 has 12 amino acids. This clonotype has a handful of counts. The target antigen is unknown. This sequence joins TRBV28 and TRBJ1-6; the D is unclear. The clonotype was recovered from a male donor with ankylosing spondylitis. Sample: blood, either unsorted or a sorted T cell fraction (not recorded which). The chain's CDR3 is CASSLRATPLHF. In nucleotides, the CDR3 is TGTGCCAGCAGTTTACGTGCAACACCCCTCCACTTT.